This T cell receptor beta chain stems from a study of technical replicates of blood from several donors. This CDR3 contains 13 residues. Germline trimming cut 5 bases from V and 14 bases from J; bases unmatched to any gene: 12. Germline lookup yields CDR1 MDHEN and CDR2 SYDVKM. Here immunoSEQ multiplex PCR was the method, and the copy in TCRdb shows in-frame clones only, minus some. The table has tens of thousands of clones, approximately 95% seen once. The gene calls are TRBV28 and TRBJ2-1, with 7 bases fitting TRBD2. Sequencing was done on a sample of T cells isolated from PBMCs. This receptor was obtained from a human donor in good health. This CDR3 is CASSRAGRKDEFF. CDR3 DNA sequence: TGTGCCAGCAGTCGAGCGGGACGCAAGGACGAGTTCTTC.